One sample yielded the 14 T cell receptor beta chains listed below, sequenced in a study of CXCR3-negative and CXCR3-positive naive CD8 T cells (dated by TCRdb to between 2017 and 2020). The instrument was a NextSeq 550. The Human TCR Profiling Kit (MiLaboratory) was used to prepare UMI-labeled 5' RACE TRB cDNA libraries. TCRdb reprocessed the reads, and each CDR3 protein sequence is entered once, without DNA. The sample table on file contains some 130,000 distinct CDR3 sequences. The ten top clones hold 0.29% of the sample. The sequenced sample consisted of naive CXCR3- CD8+ T cells from blood. The meaning of the sample's cell subset or site label: CD45RO-CCR7+CD27+CD95- naive CD8+ T cells lacking CXCR3 (TNR3-). The receptors here all came from a human donor in good health. Some clones in this sample may be carry-over from other donors' samples.

The chain uses TRBV5-1 and TRBJ2-7. Germline loops: CDR1 SGHRS, CDR2 YFSETQ. This CDR3 has 13 residues. CDR3 region: CASSLEDSYEQYF.

V is TRBV6-5 and J is TRBJ1-5; TCRdb calls TRBD1, which cannot be checked without DNA. This CDR3 is built from 15 residues. From germline, CDR1 is MNHEY and CDR2 SVGAGI. This CDR3 is CASSTTGGYNQPQHF.

V usage is TRBV19 and J usage is TRBJ2-7. Germline V gene sequence: CDR1 LNHDA, CDR2 SQIVND (reference sequence). CDR3 length equals 13 residues. The CDR3 spells CASSTQNDYEQYF. Variable domain in full (rest from reference TRBV19 and TRBJ2-7): DGGITQSPKYLFRKEGQNVTLSCEQNLNHDAMYWYRQDPGQGLRLIYYSQIVNDFQKGDIAEGYSVSREKKESFPLTVTSAQKNPTAFYLCASSTQNDYEQYFGPGTRLTVT.

The chain recombines TRBV6-5 with TRBJ2-1; TCRdb's D call of TRBD2 is untestable without DNA. CDR1 MNHEY and CDR2 SVGAGI come from the germline V gene. This CDR3 is built from 15 residues. This chain's CDR3 is CASSYEGTSGNGQFF.

This chain joins TRBV29-1 and TRBJ2-5. CDR3 length equals 13 residues. In germline, CDR1 is SQVTM, CDR2 ANQGSEA. CDR3 residues: CSVSGQTEETQYF. The entire variable domain, with the rest obtained from reference TRBV29-1 and TRBJ2-5, is as follows: SAVISQKPSRDICQRGTSLTIQCQVDSQVTMMFWYRQQPGQSLTLIATANQGSEATYESGFVIDKFPISRPNLTFSTLTVSNMSPEDSSIYLCSVSGQTEETQYFGPGTRLLVL.

CDR3 protein: CASRPGVSSYEQYF. This sequence joins TRBV28 and TRBJ2-7. Germline lookup yields CDR1 MDHEN and CDR2 SYDVKM. CDR3 size: 14 residues.

The chain links TRBV29-1 to TRBJ2-1; TCRdb calls TRBD1, which cannot be checked without DNA. The CDR3 has 16 residues. Germline V gene sequence: CDR1 SQVTM, CDR2 ANQGSEA. The CDR3 region is CSVEDIWGQSSDEQFF.

The chain combines TRBV11-2 with TRBJ2-7; TCRdb designates TRBD1, a call that cannot be tested without DNA. CDR1 is SGHAT, CDR2 FQNNGV, per germline. CDR3 length: 14 residues. The chain's CDR3 is CASSGTGETYEQYF. Complete variable domain (other parts from reference TRBV11-2 and TRBJ2-7): EAGVAQSPRYKIIEKRQSVAFWCNPISGHATLYWYQQILGQGPKLLIQFQNNGVVDDSQLPKDRFSAERLKGVDSTLKIQPAKLEDSAVYLCASSGTGETYEQYFGPGTRLTVT.

The chain's CDR3 is CASSRYRSYTDTQYF. The V gene is TRBV7-2, the J gene TRBJ2-3. CDR1 and CDR2 from the germline V gene are SGHTA and FQGNSA. The CDR3 contains 15 residues.

The V gene is TRBV7-9, the J gene TRBJ2-2; without DNA, the TCRdb call of TRBD2 cannot be checked. The V gene's germline CDR1 is SEHNR and CDR2 FQNEAQ (reference sequence). The CDR3 is 17 amino acids. CDR3 region: CASSFGLAGESAGELFF.

The chain carries TRBV12-3 or TRBV12-4 and TRBJ2-1; TCRdb gives TRBD1 as the D gene, but with no DNA this cannot be confirmed. The CDR3 runs 14 residues. CDR3 region: CASSFPGRENEQFF.

The V gene is TRBV2, the J gene TRBJ2-3; TCRdb's assignment of TRBD1 cannot be checked, as there is no DNA. Germline lookup yields CDR1 SNHLY and CDR2 FYNNEI. CDR3 length: 14 residues. This CDR3 reads CANLAGGSADTQYF.

The V gene is TRBV20-1, the J gene TRBJ2-1; the TCRdb call, TRBD1, lacks DNA for checking. CDR1 is DFQATT, CDR2 SNEGSKA, per germline (reference sequence). The CDR3 length is 16 residues. The CDR3 spells CSARGSGTGGGYEQFF.

This rearrangement joins TRBV27 to TRBJ1-6; checking the TCRdb D call of TRBD1 is not possible without DNA. CDR3 length: 14 amino acids. In germline, CDR1 is MNHEY, CDR2 SMNVEV (reference sequence). CDR3 sequence: CASSAGQGGSPLHF.